This T cell receptor beta chain was profiled in a study of blood T cell repertoires in COVID-19. Authors' data handling: Nucleated cell counts were estimated from reference gene primer amplification. The table came from immunoSEQ multiplex PCR; TCRdb's copy has only in-frame clones and leaves some out. V and J calls and clone size come straight from that table; D and trimming were deduced from the DNA. There are 200,000 to 250,000 clones in the sample; about 90% occur only once, and less than 15% lies in the top ten. Sample: PBMCs or T cells enriched from blood (not recorded which). The sequence came from a man aged 30 to 39 who had been exposed to COVID-19.

The CDR3 protein is CASSLTQGGEQFF. CDR3 bases: TGTGCCAGCTCCCTAACCCAGGGTGGTGAGCAGTTCTTC. This rearrangement joins TRBV18 to TRBJ2-1; tentatively, D is TRBD1 (5 bases). CDR1 is KGHSH and CDR2 is LQKENI in the germline V gene. This CDR3 comprises 13 residues. V dropped 6 bases and J dropped 9 bases, with 15 bases sitting between them.